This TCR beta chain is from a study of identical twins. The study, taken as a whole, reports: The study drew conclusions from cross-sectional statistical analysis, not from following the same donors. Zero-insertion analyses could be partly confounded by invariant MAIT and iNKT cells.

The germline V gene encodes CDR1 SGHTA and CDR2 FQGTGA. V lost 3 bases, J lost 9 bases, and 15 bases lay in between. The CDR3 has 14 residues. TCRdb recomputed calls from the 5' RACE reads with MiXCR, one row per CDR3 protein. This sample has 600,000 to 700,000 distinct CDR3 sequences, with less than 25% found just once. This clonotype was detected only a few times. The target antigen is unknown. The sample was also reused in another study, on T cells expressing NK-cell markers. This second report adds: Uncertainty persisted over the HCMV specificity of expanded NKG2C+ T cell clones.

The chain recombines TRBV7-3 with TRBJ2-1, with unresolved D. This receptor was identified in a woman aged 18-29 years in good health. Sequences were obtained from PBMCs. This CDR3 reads CASSFNFHPVEQFF. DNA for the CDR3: TGTGCCAGCAGCTTTAACTTTCATCCGGTTGAGCAGTTCTTC.